These T cell receptor beta chains were read from a single sample in a study of cytomegalovirus exposure and HLA in healthy donors. The repertoire was sequenced with immunoSEQ multiplex PCR; TCRdb's copy has only in-frame clones and lacks some. The sample consists of about 160,000 clones, approximately 79% of them appearing once. What was sequenced was PBMCs. Receptors originate from a man aged 35-49 years in good health and CMV-seronegative. Each CDR3 is given without its conserved first and last residue.

TRBV27	TRBJ1-6	ASSPVFGTGGSNSPLH
TRBV9	TRBJ2-7	ASSVGLAGEYYEQY
TRBV5-1	TRBJ1-1	ASSNSGGNTEAF
TRBV19	TRBJ1-5	ASSYRDSNQPQH
TRBV2	TRBJ2-3	ASSWETSGRATDTQY
TRBV5-1	TRBJ2-6	ASSASGTGANVLT
TRBV7-9	TRBJ1-1	ASSRGLAEAF
TRBV7-7	TRBJ2-3	ASSLEGRVTDTQY
TRBV9	TRBJ2-7	ASSGREYYEQY
TRBV19	TRBJ2-2	ASSIWQAGELF
TRBV19	TRBJ2-5	ASSIWREGGETQY
TRBV28	TRBJ1-2	ASSFVGGKNGYT
TRBV11-3	TRBJ2-5	ASSPGAETLAGQETQY
TRBV4-2	TRBJ2-7	ASSLFRGRTNEQY
TRBV27	TRBJ1-5	ASSFGGVQPQH
TRBV5-1	TRBJ2-2	ASSSLGGSNTGELF
TRBV19	TRBJ2-7	ASSMGQGGREQY